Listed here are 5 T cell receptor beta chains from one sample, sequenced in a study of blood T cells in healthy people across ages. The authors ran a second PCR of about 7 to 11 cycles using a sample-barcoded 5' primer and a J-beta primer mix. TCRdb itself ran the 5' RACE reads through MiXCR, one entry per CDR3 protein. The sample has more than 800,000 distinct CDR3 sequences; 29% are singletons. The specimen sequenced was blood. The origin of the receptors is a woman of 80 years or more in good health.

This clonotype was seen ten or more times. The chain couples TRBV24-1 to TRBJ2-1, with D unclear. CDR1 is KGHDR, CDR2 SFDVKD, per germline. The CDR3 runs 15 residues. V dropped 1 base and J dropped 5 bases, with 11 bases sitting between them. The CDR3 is CATSDLKGLHNEQFF. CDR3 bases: TGTGCCACCAGTGATTTAAAGGGCCTCCACAATGAGCAGTTCTTC.

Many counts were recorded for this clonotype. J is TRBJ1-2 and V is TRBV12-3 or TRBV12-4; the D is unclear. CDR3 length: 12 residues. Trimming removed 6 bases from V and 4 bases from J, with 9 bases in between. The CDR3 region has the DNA TGTGCCAGCAGCCCGGATTTCTATGGCTACACCTTC. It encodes CASSPDFYGYTF.

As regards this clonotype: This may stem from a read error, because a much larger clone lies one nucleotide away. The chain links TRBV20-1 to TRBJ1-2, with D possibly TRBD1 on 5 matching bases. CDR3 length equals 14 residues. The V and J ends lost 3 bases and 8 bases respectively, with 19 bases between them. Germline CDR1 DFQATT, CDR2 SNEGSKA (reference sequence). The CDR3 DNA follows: TGCAGTGCTAGGAAAAGAGGCGGGACGAGCGGCTACACCTTC. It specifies CSARKRGGTSGYTF.

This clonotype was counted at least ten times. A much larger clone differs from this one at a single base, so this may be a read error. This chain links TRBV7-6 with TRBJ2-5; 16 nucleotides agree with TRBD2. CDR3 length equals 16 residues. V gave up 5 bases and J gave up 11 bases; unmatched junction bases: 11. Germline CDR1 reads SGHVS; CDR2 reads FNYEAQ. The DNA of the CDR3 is TGTGCCAGCAGCCGAACAGGGACTAGCGGGGGGGTTGAGCAGTACTTC. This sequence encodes CASSRTGTSGGVEQYF.

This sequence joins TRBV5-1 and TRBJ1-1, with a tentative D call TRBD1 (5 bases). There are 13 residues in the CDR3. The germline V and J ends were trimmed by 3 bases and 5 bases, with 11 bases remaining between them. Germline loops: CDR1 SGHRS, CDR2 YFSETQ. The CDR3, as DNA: TGCGCCAGCAGCTCTCCCCCAGGGACTGAAGCTTTCTTT. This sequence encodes CASSSPPGTEAFF.